The 6 T cell receptor beta chains below come from one sample, sequenced in a study of T cells in Graves' hyperthyroidism and ophthalmopathy. Regions amplified from RNA transcripts were the TCR beta CDR3 regions. The study used the HTBI primer set for a first-round RT-PCR of the TCR CDR3. TCRdb itself ran the multiplex PCR reads through MiXCR, one entry per CDR3 protein. Here the sample spans around 300,000 distinct CDR3 sequences, approximately 21% being singletons. Sequencing was carried out using blood. These receptors were collected from a man aged 30 to 45 with Graves' ophthalmopathy.

This clonotype has a count of ten or more. The genes are TRBV18 and TRBJ1-1; no definite D call. Germline V gene data show CDR1 as KGHSH and CDR2 as LQKENI. CDR3 length: 12 amino acids. V was cut by 0 bases and J by 1 base, with 0 bases left in between. DNA for the CDR3: TGTGCCAGCTCACCACCGAACACTGAAGCTTTCTTT. Encoded protein: CASSPPNTEAFF.

The chain uses TRBV29-1 and TRBJ2-1; 8 bases are shared with TRBD2. This CDR3 comprises 16 residues. Germline loops: CDR1 SQVTM, CDR2 ANQGSEA. Trimming took 5 bases from V and 3 from J; bases not matched to a gene: 12. The CDR3 loop reads CSVQGTRGIYYNEQFF. Written as DNA, the CDR3 is TGCAGCGTTCAAGGGACTAGAGGGATCTACTACAATGAGCAGTTCTTC.

This clonotype showed up many times. The chain has TRBV2 and TRBJ1-2; possibly TRBD1 for D (5 bases). The CDR3 has 12 amino acids. V lost 8 bases, J lost 6 bases, and 13 bases lay in between. Germline assignment: CDR1 SNHLY and CDR2 FYNNEI. The CDR3 DNA is TGTGCCAGCCGGGGGGGTGGTGATGGCTACACCTTC. Amino acids: CASRGGGDGYTF.

The chain employs TRBV10-3 and TRBJ2-7; 9 bases fit TRBD1. Germline V gives CDR1 ENHRY, CDR2 SYGVKD. The CDR3 is 13 amino acids. Trimming removed 2 bases from V and 4 bases from J; junction bases left unmatched: 0. The CDR3 protein is CAISEGQGYEQYF. DNA for the CDR3: TGTGCCATCAGTGAGGGACAGGGGTACGAGCAGTACTTC.

This clonotype showed up just a few times. V usage is TRBV5-4 and J usage is TRBJ2-7; D possibly corresponds to TRBD2 (5 bases). CDR1 and CDR2 (germline): SGHNT, YYREEE (reference sequence). V lost 4 bases and J 6 bases, leaving 20 bases between the germline ends. This CDR3 is built from 15 residues. The CDR3 reads CASSLTDFVGSEQYF. The CDR3 coding sequence is TGTGCCAGCAGCCTGACGGACTTTGTTGGCTCCGAGCAGTACTTC.

This clonotype occurred a few times. V and J are TRBV12-5 and TRBJ2-7, with TRBD1 as a possible D gene (6 bases). This CDR3 region has 14 residues. The V end was cut by 5 bases, the J end by 3 bases, with 14 bases between. The germline V gene has CDR1 LGHNT and CDR2 FRNRAP. The CDR3 bases are TGTGCTAGTGGTAATTCGGGACAACTCTACGAGCAGTACTTC. Translating gives CASGNSGQLYEQYF. The variable domain in full, completed from reference TRBV12-5 and TRBJ2-7, reads DARVTQTPRHKVTEMGQEVTMRCQPILGHNTVFWYRQTMMQGLELLAYFRNRAPLDDSGMPKDRFSAEMPDATLATLKIQPSEPRDSAVYFCASGNSGQLYEQYFGPGTRLTVT.